This T cell receptor (beta chain) appears in the sequencing data of a study of vaccination and CD4 T cells after COVID-19. The treatment denotes: approximately nine-day PBMC culture with coronavirus spike peptide pools or control peptides (ViraFEST assay). Under the ViraFEST approach, antigen-specific T cells were expanded with peptide pools and TCRs subsequently sequenced. Researchers used the Oncomine TCR Beta short-read assay to sequence DNA from cultured CD4+ T cells. TCRdb redid the calling of the PCR reads with MiXCR, one entry per CDR3 protein. This table holds around 10,000 distinct CDR3 sequences, 44% found once. Points on this clonotype: The antigen remains unidentified.

V was clipped by 5 bases and J by 3 bases, with 14 bases between them. The V gene's germline CDR1 is SGHTA and CDR2 FQGNSA. This CDR3 comprises 14 residues. The rearrangement joins TRBV7-2 to TRBJ2-7; TRBD2 is a possible D gene (6 bases). The specimen sequenced was CD4+ T cells from blood, cultured in vitro. This TCR derives from a human donor who had recovered from COVID-19. CDR3 bases: TGTGCCAGCAGCCCCGTCGGGGGAGACTACGAGCAGTACTTC. It translates to CASSPVGGDYEQYF.